Below are 11 T cell receptor beta chains sequenced from a single sample in a study of T cells in Graves' hyperthyroidism and ophthalmopathy. TCR beta CDR3 sequences were amplified from RNA transcripts. Initially, a first-round RT-PCR of the TCR CDR3 employed the HTBI primer set. TCRdb ran MiXCR on the multiplex PCR reads and lists one entry per CDR3 protein. The data contain approximately 700,000 distinct CDR3 sequences, just under 45% of them singletons. The sequenced sample was peripheral blood or thyroid tissue (not recorded which). All receptors derive from an adult man with Graves' disease, either hyperthyroidism or ophthalmopathy (not recorded which).

Written as DNA, the CDR3 is TGTGCCAGCAGCGCCCATCCGGGGGCCGGGGAGCTGTTTTTT. This gives the protein CASSAHPGAGELFF. The rearrangement joins TRBV9 to TRBJ2-2; D perhaps matches TRBD2 (6 bases). Per germline, CDR1 SGDLS and CDR2 YYNGEE. The CDR3 sequence is 14 residues long. Trimming pared 3 bases from V and 6 bases from J, leaving 12 bases between.

This clonotype has at least ten counts. J is TRBJ1-2 and V is TRBV7-3; D not certain. Germline loops: CDR1 SGHTA, CDR2 FQGTGA. Deletions cut 5 bases from V and 1 base from J, with 11 bases between. The CDR3 is made up of 14 amino acids. The DNA for the CDR3 is TGTGCCAGCAGCCCTGGGCCCGTTAACTATGGCTACACCTTC. Its translation: CASSPGPVNYGYTF.

The J gene is TRBJ1-4, the V gene TRBV25-1, with D perhaps matching TRBD1 (5 bases). The germline V gene has CDR1 MGHDK and CDR2 SYGVNS. Deletions cut 11 bases from V and 7 bases from J, with 14 bases between. The CDR3 contains 12 residues. The CDR3 bases are TGTGCCTGGAGTAGGAGGGGTGAAAAACTGTTTTTT. Its translation: CAWSRRGEKLFF.

The chain joins TRBV11-3 to TRBJ1-4; 12 bases fit TRBD1. V trimming: 5 bases; J trimming: 2 bases; junction bases outside the gene matches: 6. There are 17 residues in the CDR3. Germline CDR1 and CDR2: SGHNT and YENEEA. CDR3 amino acids: CASSSRDRGLTNEKLFF. CDR3 sequence (DNA): TGTGCCAGCAGCAGCCGGGACAGGGGGCTTACTAATGAAAAACTGTTTTTT. Supplemented by reference TRBV11-3 and TRBJ1-4, the full variable domain reads EAGVVQSPRYKIIEKKQPVAFWCNPISGHNTLYWYLQNLGQGPELLIRYENEEAVDDSQLPKDRFSAERLKGVDSTLKIQPAELGDSAVYLCASSSRDRGLTNEKLFFGSGTQLSVL.

The chain couples TRBV11-2 to TRBJ1-1, with 8 bases identical to TRBD1. Looked up from germline, CDR1 is SGHAT and CDR2 is FQNNGV. J gave up 4 bases and V 8 bases, and 9 bases lay outside the gene matches. The CDR3 loop spans 14 amino acids. Here the CDR3 reads CASDGDRGRTEAFF. In nucleotides, the CDR3 is TGTGCCAGCGATGGCGACAGGGGTCGCACTGAAGCTTTCTTT.

The chain carries TRBV12-3 or TRBV12-4 and TRBJ1-1, with D hard to call. The CDR3 is made up of 17 amino acids. Trimming removed 2 bases at V and 0 bases at J, with 16 bases between. CDR3 coding DNA: TGTGCCAGCAGTTTAATTATCGGTGGGCGGATGAACACTGAAGCTTTCTTT. Amino acid sequence: CASSLIIGGRMNTEAFF.

This clonotype came up a few times. V is TRBV7-9 and J is TRBJ2-7, with a tentative D call TRBD2 (5 bases). V lost 1 base and J lost 2, with 15 bases in between. This CDR3 contains 16 residues. Germline V lookup: CDR1 SEHNR, CDR2 FQNEAQ (reference sequence). The CDR3 here is CASSLDLSSHPYEQYF. The CDR3 DNA reads as TGTGCCAGCAGCTTAGATCTTTCTAGCCATCCCTACGAGCAGTACTTC.

This chain connects TRBV7-2 to TRBJ2-7; D is unresolved. The CDR3 loop spans 9 amino acids. The germline gives CDR1 SGHTA, CDR2 FQGNSA. Trimming took off 5 bases at V and 12 bases at J, with 8 bases between the two ends. The CDR3 bases are TGTGCCAGCAGCCTTGGCAGGTACTTC. This translates into CASSLGRYF.

Only a few counts were recorded for this clonotype. This rearrangement joins TRBV7-3 to TRBJ2-2, with D hard to call. This CDR3 has 16 amino acids. From germline, CDR1 is SGHTA and CDR2 FQGTGA. The V gene lost 4 bases and the J gene lost 4 bases, with 16 bases spanning the gap. The CDR3 spells CASSSSMGYGTGELFF. CDR3 in DNA: TGTGCCAGCAGCTCTTCTATGGGCTACGGCACCGGGGAGCTGTTTTTT.

The chain couples TRBV9 to TRBJ2-5; 12 bases map to TRBD2. The CDR3 consists of 17 residues. Per germline, CDR1 SGDLS and CDR2 YYNGEE. Trimming at V came to 4 bases and at J to 2 bases, leaving 9 bases not matched to a gene. For the CDR3, the DNA is TGTGCCAGCAGCACCCTAGGGACTAGCGGGCCACAAGAGACCCAGTACTTC. As protein: CASSTLGTSGPQETQYF.

The V gene is TRBV11-1, the J gene TRBJ1-4; D perhaps matches TRBD1 (6 bases). The V gene lost 7 bases and the J gene lost 0 bases, with 12 bases spanning the gap. Looked up from germline, CDR1 is SGHAT and CDR2 is FQDESV (reference sequence). The CDR3 sequence is 15 residues long. This CDR3 reads CASTAGVATNEKLFF. The DNA for the CDR3 is TGTGCCAGCACCGCAGGGGTCGCAACTAATGAAAAACTGTTTTTT.